This TCR beta chain was sequenced for a study of T-cell reconstitution after alpha-beta-depleted transplantation in children. General observations from the study: At day 60, the high TCRbeta diversity found in some patients originated from recipient T cells and thymic progenitors that had survived. When one year had passed after transplant, most T-cell counts and diversity came from newly produced T cells.

Library preparation (for TCRbeta) was performed with unique molecular identifiers. Using its own MiXCR run on the PCR reads, TCRdb lists one record per CDR3 protein. Altogether hundreds of thousands of distinct CDR3 sequences are present, 20% to 25% being singletons, with the ten largest covering roughly 14%. This clonotype was seen more than once but under ten times. No antigen is known for it. This receptor was obtained from a boy younger than two who had a stem cell transplant for acute myeloid leukemia, so the T cells may come from the graft donor. The specimen comprised PBMCs, mostly from graft donor cells, sampled 360 days after TCRalphabeta/CD19-depleted stem cell transplant.

The CDR3 DNA sequence: TGTGCCAGCACCTACAGGGTTACCGGGGAGCTGTTTTTT. It yields the protein CASTYRVTGELFF. The gene calls are TRBV11-3 and TRBJ2-2; weak D call: TRBD1 (6 bases). Per germline, CDR1 SGHNT and CDR2 YENEEA. CDR3 length: 13 residues. The V and J ends lost 7 bases and 5 bases respectively, with 11 bases between them.